These 2 T cell receptor beta chains came from one sample sequenced in a study of naive and memory T cell subsets. These receptors are not linked to any known antigen. Two oligonucleotides, mixed equimolar, formed the beta constant-region primer covering TRBC1 and TRBC2. Nested alpha and beta constant-region primers with the SP2 primer drove four PCR rounds on ligated cDNA. TCRdb reanalysed the UMI-ligation and nested PCR reads using MiXCR and keeps one entry per CDR3 protein. This sample yields approximately 140,000 distinct CDR3 sequences, of which approximately 20% are seen a single time; approximately 0.58% belongs to the top ten. Broader study findings: Possibly reflecting memory cells re-expressing CD45RA, a few larger clonotypes occurred in naive repertoires, especially CD8.

The specimen sequenced was naive CD8+ T cells from blood. Receptors were obtained from a human donor in good health.

This clonotype was detected a few times. The V and J genes are TRBV6-5 and TRBJ2-7, with unresolved D. V lost 5 bases and J lost 3, with 14 bases in between. Germline V gene data show CDR1 as MNHEY and CDR2 as SVGAGI. This CDR3 comprises 14 residues. The CDR3 region is CASSAGPSIYEQYF. The DNA for the CDR3 is TGTGCCAGCAGTGCCGGGCCTTCTATCTACGAGCAGTACTTC.

This clonotype has a handful of counts. The J gene is TRBJ2-3, the V gene TRBV19; D is unresolved. The CDR3 spans 13 residues. V lost 5 bases and J 2 bases, leaving 8 bases between the germline ends. The germline CDR1 and CDR2 sequences are LNHDA and SQIVND (reference sequence). The CDR3 protein is CASSDLYTDTQYF. The CDR3 bases are TGTGCCAGTAGTGACCTATACACAGATACGCAGTATTTT.